This TCR beta chain is from a study of T cells after yellow fever vaccination. General study results and limits: Reappearing after the booster were most of the clones from primary vaccination (about 96% CD4, around 90% CD8).

There are a few counts of this clonotype. Its cognate antigen is unknown. The V and J ends lost 0 bases and 2 bases respectively, with 11 bases between them. Germline CDR1 reads SGHRS; CDR2 reads YFSETQ. The CDR3 runs to 16 residues. One entry per CDR3 protein results from TCRdb running MiXCR on the 5' RACE reads. The data contain some 300,000 distinct CDR3 sequences, about 10% of them seen just once; the ten biggest clones take up 3% to 4%. The sequence derives from a young man who received the YFV17D yellow fever vaccine. Here the sequenced sample was CD4+ T cells sorted from PBMCs, taken 5 days after the yellow fever booster vaccination. The V and J genes are TRBV5-1 and TRBJ2-2; a weak D match, TRBD2 (6 bases). CDR3 sequence (DNA): TGCGCCAGCAGCTTGGAACCGGGACTTAACACCGGGGAGCTGTTTTTT. Its protein product is CASSLEPGLNTGELFF.